This T cell receptor beta chain was captured in a study of blood T cells in healthy people across ages. Regarding the study as a whole: Per million T cells, TCR beta diversity dropped roughly linearly as age increased. In long-lived donors, naive CD4+ cell counts and diversity exceeded those of aged donors.

The second PCR ran roughly 6 to 11 cycles with a sample-barcoded 5' primer and J-beta primers. Using its own MiXCR run on the 5' RACE reads, TCRdb lists one record per CDR3 protein. This sample has fewer than 800,000 distinct CDR3 sequences, with approximately 25% found just once. The CDR3 consists of 17 residues. With 5 bases clipped from V and 1 base from J, the junction kept 11 bases outside the gene matches. Germline V CDR1 and CDR2: SGHAT, FQNNGV. Comment on this clonotype: Antigen specificity is unknown.

The same data also went into a second study, on T cells of mothers and their children.

The V and J genes are TRBV11-2 and TRBJ1-1; 9 nucleotides agree with TRBD1. Sequencing was done on a sample of blood. The source of this sequence is a boy aged 5 to 17 in good health. The CDR3 DNA follows: TGTGCCAGCAGCGGGATCCGGGACAGGGTACCGAACACTGAAGCTTTCTTT. This codes for CASSGIRDRVPNTEAFF. The full variable domain, rest sourced from reference TRBV11-2 and TRBJ1-1, is EAGVAQSPRYKIIEKRQSVAFWCNPISGHATLYWYQQILGQGPKLLIQFQNNGVVDDSQLPKDRFSAERLKGVDSTLKIQPAKLEDSAVYLCASSGIRDRVPNTEAFFGQGTRLTVV.